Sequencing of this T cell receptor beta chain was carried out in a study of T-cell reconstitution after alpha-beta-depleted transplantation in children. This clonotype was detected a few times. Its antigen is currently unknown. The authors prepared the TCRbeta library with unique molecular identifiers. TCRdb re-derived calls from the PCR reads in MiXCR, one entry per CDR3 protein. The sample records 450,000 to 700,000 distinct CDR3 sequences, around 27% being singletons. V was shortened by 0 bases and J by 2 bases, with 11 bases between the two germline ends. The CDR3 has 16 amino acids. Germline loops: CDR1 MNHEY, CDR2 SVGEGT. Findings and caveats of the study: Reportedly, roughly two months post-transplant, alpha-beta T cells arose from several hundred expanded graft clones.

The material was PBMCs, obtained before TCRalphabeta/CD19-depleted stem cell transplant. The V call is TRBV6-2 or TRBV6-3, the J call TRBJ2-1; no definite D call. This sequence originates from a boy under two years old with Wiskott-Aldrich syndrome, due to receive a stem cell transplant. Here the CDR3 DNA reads TGTGCCAGCAGTTACTCGGCCAGTCCGACCTACAATGAGCAGTTCTTC. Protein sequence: CASSYSASPTYNEQFF.